A single sample is the source of the 30 T cell receptor beta chains below, sequenced in a study of blood T cell repertoires in COVID-19. TCRdb's copy holds only in-frame clones and misses some; the assay was immunoSEQ multiplex PCR. The table includes more than 45,000 clones, around nine tenths detected once. Material for sequencing was peripheral blood. The receptors come from a woman in her sixties or seventies with COVID-19, enrolled during active disease.

The chain recombines TRBV24-1 with TRBJ2-1; 7 bases map to TRBD2. The CDR3 runs 13 residues. Per the germline V gene, CDR1 is KGHDR and CDR2 is SFDVKD. J gave up 9 bases and V 5 bases, and 6 bases lay outside the gene matches. Written as DNA, the CDR3 is TGTGCCACCAGTGTTGGGGGGGGTGGTGAGCAGTTCTTC. It codes for CATSVGGGGEQFF.

The chain uses TRBV27 and TRBJ2-7; unclear D gene. This CDR3 region has 14 residues. V was pared by 2 bases and J by 2 bases, with 10 bases between. Germline V CDR1 and CDR2: MNHEY, SMNVEV (reference sequence). DNA of the CDR3: TGTGCCAGCAGTTTAAGCTTCAAACCCTACGAGCAGTACTTC. Its protein is CASSLSFKPYEQYF.

J is TRBJ2-7 and V is TRBV28, with D perhaps matching TRBD1 (6 bases). The germline V gene encodes CDR1 MDHEN and CDR2 SYDVKM. The V gene lost 4 bases and the J gene lost 0 bases, with 10 bases spanning the gap. The CDR3 runs to 14 residues. The CDR3 region has the DNA TGTGCCAGCAGTTGGGGGCGCCTCTCCTACGAGCAGTACTTC. Translated, it gives CASSWGRLSYEQYF.

The chain is built from TRBV29-1 and TRBJ1-1, with D perhaps TRBD1 (5 bases). The V and J ends lost 7 bases and 2 bases respectively, with 11 bases between them. Germline values: CDR1 SQVTM, CDR2 ANQGSEA. This CDR3 is built from 12 residues. The CDR3 protein is CSARQGNTEAFF. DNA of the CDR3: TGCAGCGCTAGGCAGGGTAACACTGAAGCTTTCTTT.

The chain employs TRBV27 and TRBJ2-1; 13 bases map to TRBD2. The CDR3 loop spans 16 amino acids. Losses at the gene ends were 5 bases for V and 7 bases for J; bases not matched to a gene: 8. Germline V lookup: CDR1 MNHEY, CDR2 SMNVEV (reference sequence). The CDR3 bases are TGTGCCAGCAGTCCCTGGACTAGCGGGAGTTCAAATGAGCAGTTCTTC. It encodes CASSPWTSGSSNEQFF.

The rearrangement uses TRBV7-9 and TRBJ1-2, with 9 bases identical to TRBD1. With 5 bases clipped from V and 3 bases from J, the junction kept 7 bases outside the gene matches. The CDR3 covers 15 residues. CDR1 is SEHNR, CDR2 FQNEAQ, per germline (reference sequence). The CDR3 DNA follows: TGTGCCAGCAGCCATAACAGGGGGCTGGACTATGGCTACACCTTC. Translated, it gives CASSHNRGLDYGYTF.

V is TRBV11-2 and J is TRBJ2-7, with 7 bases fitting TRBD1. J gave up 2 bases and V 2 bases, and 6 bases lay outside the gene matches. Germline CDR1 and CDR2: SGHAT and FQNNGV. The CDR3 loop spans 15 amino acids. In DNA form, the CDR3 reads TGTGCCAGCAGCTTAAACAGGGGTTTTACCTACGAGCAGTACTTC. Residues: CASSLNRGFTYEQYF.

This clone was recorded only once. This chain joins TRBV30 and TRBJ1-3; D perhaps matches TRBD1 (6 bases). This CDR3 is 14 amino acids long. Germline CDR1 reads GTSNPN; CDR2 reads SVGIG (reference sequence). The V end was cut by 7 bases, the J end by 0 bases, with 13 bases between. CDR3 region: CASLRDNSGNTIYF. CDR3 nucleotides: TGTGCCTCACTCCGGGACAACTCTGGAAACACCATATATTTT.

This chain uses TRBV11-3 with TRBJ2-7; the D gene is possibly TRBD1 (5 bases). The CDR3 covers 15 residues. V was shortened by 4 bases and J by 0 bases, with 13 bases between the two germline ends. Germline V gene sequence: CDR1 SGHNT, CDR2 YENEEA. CDR3 sequence (DNA): TGTGCCAGCAGCTATGGACAAGCCTACTCCTACGAGCAGTACTTC. Protein: CASSYGQAYSYEQYF.

There are a few counts of this clone. The chain couples TRBV13 to TRBJ2-5; D remains unclear. Between the trimmed V and J ends, which lost 1 base and 3 bases, there was a span of 6 bases. There are 13 residues in the CDR3. CDR1 is PRHDT, CDR2 FYEKMQ, per germline (reference sequence). CDR3 bases: TGTGCCAGCAGCTTAGACTTTGAAGAGACCCAGTACTTC. This translates into CASSLDFEETQYF. The full variable domain, with the rest looked up from reference TRBV13 and TRBJ2-5, is AAGVIQSPRHLIKEKRETATLKCYPIPRHDTVYWYQQGPGQDPQFLISFYEKMQSDKGSIPDRFSAQQFSDYHSELNMSSLELGDSALYFCASSLDFEETQYFGPGTRLLVL.

This rearrangement joins TRBV24-1 to TRBJ2-1, with a weak D call TRBD2 (6 bases). Trimming took off 4 bases at V and 0 bases at J, with 18 bases between the two ends. The length of the CDR3 is 18 residues. CDR1 is KGHDR, CDR2 SFDVKD, per germline. The CDR3 loop reads CATSDTKSGPGSYNEQFF. In DNA, the CDR3 is TGTGCCACCAGTGACACAAAAAGCGGGCCAGGCTCCTACAATGAGCAGTTCTTC.

The V gene is TRBV7-9, the J gene TRBJ2-2; D unclear. V was clipped by 2 bases and J by 6 bases, with 7 bases between them. Germline V gene sequence: CDR1 SEHNR, CDR2 FQNEAQ (reference sequence). The CDR3 is 13 amino acids. The chain's CDR3 is CASSLSLAGELFF. The CDR3 nucleotides are TGTGCCAGCAGCTTAAGCCTCGCCGGGGAGCTGTTTTTT.

This clone was counted once. V and J are TRBV5-1 and TRBJ1-1, with 7 bases identical to TRBD1. The germline gives CDR1 SGHRS, CDR2 YFSETQ. J lost 6 bases, V lost 5 bases, and 4 bases had no gene match. The CDR3 totals 12 residues. CDR3 sequence reads: CASSSGQAEAFF. DNA of the CDR3: TGCGCCAGCAGTTCAGGACAGGCTGAAGCTTTCTTT.

In its sample, this clone was seen a few times. The V and J genes are TRBV14 and TRBJ1-2, with D uncertain. The CDR3 sequence is 13 residues long. From germline, CDR1 is SGHDN and CDR2 FVKESK. V was cut by 2 bases and J by 1 base, with 5 bases left in between. The CDR3 region has the DNA TGTGCCAGCAGCCAAACAAATAACTATGGCTACACCTTC. Translation gives CASSQTNNYGYTF.

CDR3 protein: CASKTGSSSNGYTF. CDR3 in DNA: TGTGCCAGCAAGACAGGGAGTTCCAGCAATGGCTACACCTTC. This chain uses TRBV6-5 with TRBJ1-2, with 7 bases that match TRBD1. CDR3 size: 14 residues. Germline CDR1 MNHEY, CDR2 SVGAGI. The ends lost 7 bases at V and 6 bases at J; junction bases unmatched: 11.

The chain has TRBV6-6 and TRBJ2-1; a weak D match, TRBD2 (5 bases). Germline assignment: CDR1 MNHNY and CDR2 SVGAGI (reference sequence). The CDR3 extends over 11 amino acids. Trimming took 10 bases from V and 12 from J, leaving 16 bases between them. The CDR3 DNA is TGTGCCATTCGGGGATCCAAGGTGCAGTTCTTC. This gives the protein CAIRGSKVQFF.

The gene calls are TRBV19 and TRBJ1-4; 7 positions match TRBD1. CDR1 and CDR2 from the germline V gene are LNHDA and SQIVND (reference sequence). This CDR3 is built from 18 residues. After removal of 4 bases from V and 1 base from J, the junction contained 12 bases not matched to a gene. Written as DNA, the CDR3 is TGTGCCAGTAGTACTCGACAGGGCGGAGGACGAACTAATGAAAAACTGTTTTTT. It is translated as CASSTRQGGGRTNEKLFF.

The rearrangement links TRBV5-5 to TRBJ1-2, with D maybe TRBD1 (5 bases). This CDR3 is 18 amino acids long. Trimming shortened V by 4 bases and J by 4 bases, and 26 bases separated the two germline ends. From germline, CDR1 is SGHKS and CDR2 YYEKEE (reference sequence). The CDR3 DNA reads TGTGCCAGCAGCGTTCCGGTCGCCGGGGGGATCCGGAGCTATGGCTACACCTTC. It translates to CASSVPVAGGIRSYGYTF.

The chain joins TRBV19 to TRBJ1-1; D might be TRBD1 (6 bases). CDR3 length equals 13 residues. V lost 6 bases to trimming and J lost 3 bases, with 11 bases between them. The germline V gene encodes CDR1 LNHDA and CDR2 SQIVND (reference sequence). CDR3 sequence: CASRQGADTEAFF. CDR3 sequence (DNA): TGTGCCAGTAGACAGGGAGCGGACACTGAAGCTTTCTTT.

The rearrangement links TRBV5-1 to TRBJ2-3, with 7 positions matching TRBD1. This CDR3 is 16 amino acids long. J gave up 1 base and V 4 bases, and 9 bases lay outside the gene matches. CDR1 is SGHRS, CDR2 YFSETQ, per germline. The CDR3 spells CASSEKRGGGTDTQYF. As DNA, the CDR3 is TGCGCCAGCAGCGAGAAAAGAGGGGGCGGCACAGATACGCAGTATTTT.

The rearrangement links TRBV27 to TRBJ1-4, with 7 nucleotides matching TRBD1. The CDR3 has 15 residues. V was pared by 5 bases and J by 4 bases, with 7 bases of the junction left unmatched. Germline V CDR1 and CDR2: MNHEY, SMNVEV (reference sequence). The chain's CDR3 is CASSPSDRDNEKLFF. CDR3 nucleotides: TGTGCCAGCAGTCCCTCCGACAGGGATAATGAAAAACTGTTTTTT.

V gene TRBV19 combines with J gene TRBJ2-7, with D hard to call. Looked up from germline, CDR1 is LNHDA and CDR2 is SQIVND (reference sequence). The ends were cut back, 6 bases at V and 1 base at J, with 13 bases in the middle. The CDR3 is 14 amino acids. CDR3 in DNA: TGTGCCAGTAGAGATACCTCGACTTCCTACGAGCAGTACTTC. It codes for CASRDTSTSYEQYF.

The V and J genes are TRBV30 and TRBJ2-7; possibly TRBD2 for D (5 bases). Germline lookup yields CDR1 GTSNPN and CDR2 SVGIG (reference sequence). The CDR3 is 13 residues long. Trimming took 8 bases from V and 0 from J, leaving 14 bases between them. This CDR3 is CAGLLRGSYEQYF. CDR3 DNA sequence: TGTGCCGGCCTGTTACGGGGCTCCTACGAGCAGTACTTC.

This sequence joins TRBV30 and TRBJ1-2; no clear D gene. The CDR3 totals 12 residues. Germline V lookup: CDR1 GTSNPN, CDR2 SVGIG (reference sequence). Trimming left V 3 bases short and J 6 bases short, with 11 bases between. CDR3 sequence: CAWSIGSDGYTF. In DNA form, the CDR3 reads TGTGCCTGGAGCATAGGGAGCGATGGCTACACCTTC.

The rearrangement uses TRBV4-2 and TRBJ2-3; tentatively, D is TRBD1 (7 bases). Germline lookup yields CDR1 LGHNA and CDR2 YNFKEQ. Deletions cut 2 bases from V and 4 bases from J, with 13 bases between. The CDR3 sequence is 15 residues long. The chain's CDR3 is CASSQRGLAPDTQYF. CDR3 nucleotide sequence: TGTGCCAGCAGCCAAAGGGGGCTAGCGCCAGATACGCAGTATTTT.

V is TRBV13 and J is TRBJ1-1; D not certain. V lost 5 bases and J 7 bases, leaving 20 bases between the germline ends. The CDR3 runs 15 residues. Germline lookup yields CDR1 PRHDT and CDR2 FYEKMQ (reference sequence). Here the CDR3 reads CASSPTGEGEDEAFF. CDR3 nucleotides: TGTGCCAGCAGCCCCACCGGGGAGGGAGAAGATGAAGCTTTCTTT.

The chain is built from TRBV5-1 and TRBJ1-6; perhaps TRBD1 as D (6 bases). Trimming cost V 0 bases and J 2 bases, with 6 bases left between them. Looked up from germline, CDR1 is SGHRS and CDR2 is YFSETQ. This CDR3 spans 15 amino acids. In nucleotides, the CDR3 is TGCGCCAGCAGCTTGGCAGGGGCCTATAATTCACCCCTCCACTTT. It encodes CASSLAGAYNSPLHF.

In this sample, this clone turned up a few times. The chain couples TRBV10-3 to TRBJ2-1; the match to TRBD2 covers 10 bases. With V trimmed by 2 bases and J by 5 bases, 6 bases remained unmatched. Per the germline V gene, CDR1 is ENHRY and CDR2 is SYGVKD. This CDR3 contains 16 residues. CDR3 region: CAISEPRTSGDNEQFF. CDR3 in DNA: TGTGCCATCAGTGAGCCCAGGACTAGCGGTGACAATGAGCAGTTCTTC.

The V and J genes are TRBV6-6 and TRBJ2-5; maybe TRBD2 (5 bases). V gave up 2 bases and J gave up 5 bases, with 6 bases separating them. There are 12 residues in the CDR3. In germline, CDR1 is MNHNY, CDR2 SVGAGI (reference sequence). In DNA, the CDR3 is TGTGCCAGCAGTTACAGAGGGGAGACCCAGTACTTC. Protein product: CASSYRGETQYF.

This clone has only one observation. V usage is TRBV28 and J usage is TRBJ2-7; 9 nucleotides line up with TRBD1. J was trimmed by 0 bases and V by 4 bases; bases with no gene match: 7. Germline V CDR1 and CDR2: MDHEN, SYDVKM. This CDR3 is 16 amino acids long. CDR3 DNA sequence: TGTGCCAGCAGTTCTCCGGGGGGACAGGGCTCCTACGAGCAGTACTTC. Its protein product is CASSSPGGQGSYEQYF.